The 17 T cell receptor beta chains given below trace back to one sample, sequenced in a study of T cell repertoires in cytomegalovirus infection. One entry per CDR3 protein, called by TCRdb with MiXCR from the reads. This sample carries 200,000 or so distinct CDR3 sequences, approximately 30% of them seen once, and the ten largest clones take 30% to 35%. Sequenced material: PBMCs. The receptors come from a human donor in good health (CMV status not recorded). Some clones in this sample may be carry-over from other donors' samples.

The chain combines TRBV7-8 with TRBJ2-1; the D call may be TRBD1 or TRBD2 (5 bases each). This CDR3 has 18 residues. Trimming removed 1 base from V and 7 bases from J, with 23 bases in between. CDR1 and CDR2 from the germline V gene are SGHVS and FQNEAQ. The CDR3 region is CASSLGAQGGIAWNEQFF. CDR3 sequence (DNA): TGTGCCAGCAGCTTAGGGGCGCAGGGTGGAATAGCGTGGAATGAGCAGTTCTTC.

The chain carries TRBV3-1 and TRBJ2-5, with no clear D. Looked up from germline, CDR1 is LGHDT and CDR2 is YNNKEL (reference sequence). The length of the CDR3 is 16 residues. The germline V and J ends were trimmed by 2 bases and 2 bases, with 15 bases remaining between them. CDR3 loop: CASSQPTDTLQETQYF. The DNA of the CDR3 is TGTGCCAGCAGCCAACCGACGGATACCCTTCAAGAGACCCAGTACTTC.

This clonotype has a handful of counts. The V call is TRBV29-1, the J call TRBJ1-2; 8 nucleotides match TRBD1. Trimming at V came to 6 bases and at J to 7 bases, leaving 13 bases not matched to a gene. Germline CDR1 SQVTM, CDR2 ANQGSEA. The CDR3 consists of 14 residues. CDR3 sequence (DNA): TGCAGCGTCACCGGGACAGGCCCTTTGGGTGGCTACACCTTC. Translating it yields CSVTGTGPLGGYTF.

There are a few counts of this clonotype. The V gene is TRBV6-6, the J gene TRBJ1-1; D is possibly TRBD1 (5 bases). Germline V gene data show CDR1 as MNHNY and CDR2 as SVGAGI (reference sequence). V was shortened by 2 bases and J by 2 bases, with 9 bases between the two germline ends. This CDR3 comprises 14 residues. CDR3 nucleotide sequence: TGTGCCAGCAGTTACGGGAGGGGCAACACTGAAGCTTTCTTT. Translating it yields CASSYGRGNTEAFF.

This clonotype was seen more than once but under ten times. This chain uses TRBV5-6 with TRBJ2-6; D may be TRBD1 (5 bases). The CDR3 is 18 residues long. Germline V lookup: CDR1 SGHDT, CDR2 YYEEEE. V dropped 4 bases and J dropped 0 bases, with 17 bases sitting between them. The DNA for the CDR3 is TGTGCCAGCAGCGCGAAGACAGACTTACTCTCTGGGGCCAACGTCCTGACTTTC. Translating it yields CASSAKTDLLSGANVLTF.

The chain joins TRBV29-1 to TRBJ2-3; no firm D call. This CDR3 is 10 amino acids long. The ends were cut back, 6 bases at V and 2 bases at J, with 3 bases in the middle. From germline, CDR1 is SQVTM and CDR2 ANQGSEA. The CDR3 sequence is CSVFTDTQYF. CDR3 in DNA: TGCAGCGTCTTCACAGATACGCAGTATTTT.

This clonotype has only a few counts. This sequence joins TRBV6-1 and TRBJ1-4; D is ambiguous. Germline V gene data show CDR1 as MNHNS and CDR2 as SASEGT. V gave up 2 bases and J gave up 10 bases, with 17 bases separating them. The CDR3 is 15 amino acids. CDR3 sequence (DNA): TGTGCCAGCAGTGAACGGCCGGACCGCCTAGGAAAACTGTTTTTT. This encodes CASSERPDRLGKLFF.

This clonotype was detected only a few times. CDR3 loop: CASSRGTHTQYF. CDR3 coding DNA: TGTGCCAGCAGCCGGGGGACACATACGCAGTATTTT. This chain uses TRBV7-2 with TRBJ2-3; D tentatively reads TRBD1 or TRBD2 (6 bases each). This CDR3 comprises 12 residues. V lost 5 bases and J 7 bases, leaving 10 bases between the germline ends. Germline-derived CDR1 and CDR2 are SGHTA and FQGNSA.

This chain connects TRBV6-5 to TRBJ2-7; 9 bases line up with TRBD1. The ends lost 10 bases at V and 0 bases at J; junction bases unmatched: 7. This CDR3 region has 14 residues. Germline CDR1 and CDR2: MNHEY and SVGAGI. The CDR3 region has the DNA TGTGCCACCACATCGGACAGGGGCTCCTACGAGCAGTACTTC. Its protein is CATTSDRGSYEQYF.

This clonotype was counted a few times. This chain uses TRBV3-1 with TRBJ1-1, with a possible D match to TRBD1 (5 bases). Germline CDR1 and CDR2: LGHDT and YNNKEL (reference sequence). The CDR3 covers 14 residues. Trimming removed 4 bases at V and 1 base at J, with 10 bases between. The CDR3 nucleotides read TGTGCCAGCAGCCCCTGGGACCGGAACACTGAAGCTTTCTTT. It codes for CASSPWDRNTEAFF.

This chain connects TRBV19 to TRBJ2-2; D unclear. V was pared by 1 base and J by 5 bases, with 2 bases between. The V gene's germline CDR1 is LNHDA and CDR2 SQIVND (reference sequence). The CDR3 runs 12 residues. Here the CDR3 reads CASSIVTGELFF. The DNA for the CDR3 is TGTGCCAGTAGTATAGTAACCGGGGAGCTGTTTTTT.

Details on this clonotype: The conserved closing phenylalanine or tryptophan is absent in this CDR3, likely reflecting a read error. J is TRBJ2-4 and V is TRBV30; 7 nucleotides agree with TRBD1. The germline V gene has CDR1 GTSNPN and CDR2 SVGIG (reference sequence). The CDR3 sequence is 14 residues long. V shed 3 bases, J shed 5 bases, and the junction held 7 bases outside the gene matches. The CDR3 sequence is CAWRRPGQQNIQYL. DNA of the CDR3: TGTGCCTGGAGACGACCGGGACAGCAAAACATTCAGTACCTC.

The chain recombines TRBV6-2 or TRBV6-3 with TRBJ2-2, with TRBD1 matching 9 bases. Losses at the gene ends were 6 bases for V and 2 bases for J; bases not matched to a gene: 1. Germline V gives CDR1 MNHEY, CDR2 SVGEGT. The CDR3 contains 14 residues. The CDR3 protein is CASRQGANTGELFF. The DNA of the CDR3 is TGTGCCAGCAGACAGGGGGCTAACACCGGGGAGCTGTTTTTT.

Points on this clonotype: One end of the junction fails to match germline, which may point to a read error. The rearrangement joins TRBV7-9 to TRBJ2-5; tentative D call: TRBD2 (5 bases). CDR1 is SEHNR, CDR2 FQNEAQ, per germline (reference sequence). The CDR3 sequence is 9 residues long. CDR3 region: CASSQEENF. In nucleotides, the CDR3 is TGTGCCAGCTCCCAGGAGGAGAACTTC.

The chain uses TRBV6-4 and TRBJ2-3; 10 positions agree with TRBD2. The germline V gene has CDR1 MRHNA and CDR2 SNTAGT. CDR3 length equals 15 residues. V lost 6 bases, J lost 1 base, and 4 bases stayed unmatched. Written as DNA, the CDR3 is TGTGCCAGCAGCTCTACTAGCGGGGGCACAGATACGCAGTATTTT. This sequence encodes CASSSTSGGTDTQYF.

This clonotype has ten or more counts. The gene calls are TRBV7-8 and TRBJ1-2, with a tentative D call TRBD1 (5 bases). Germline V CDR1 and CDR2: SGHVS, FQNEAQ. The CDR3 consists of 13 residues. The V end lost 6 bases, the J end lost 5 bases, and 13 bases lay between the germline ends. The CDR3 DNA is TGTGCCAGCAGTCTGGGACTGACTTATGGCTACACCTTC. Amino acid sequence: CASSLGLTYGYTF. The full variable domain, its missing parts supplied by reference TRBV7-8 and TRBJ1-2, is GAGVSQSPRYKVAKRGQDVALRCDPISGHVSLFWYQQALGQGPEFLTYFQNEAQLDKSGLPSDRFFAERPEGSVSTLKIQRTQQEDSAVYLCASSLGLTYGYTFGSGTRLTVV.

V usage is TRBV10-3 and J usage is TRBJ1-1; D is possibly TRBD1 (5 bases). Germline V CDR1 and CDR2: ENHRY, SYGVKD. V was cut by 7 bases and J by 0 bases, with 18 bases left in between. CDR3 size: 16 residues. Here the CDR3 DNA reads TGTGCCATCAACCCCGGGGGGGGAGAGTTGAACACTGAAGCTTTCTTT. It is translated as CAINPGGGELNTEAFF.